The sequence of this T cell receptor (beta chain) was determined in a study of blood T cells in healthy people across ages. V lost 5 bases to trimming and J lost 3 bases, with 16 bases between them. The CDR3 loop spans 14 amino acids. Germline V gives CDR1 DFQATT, CDR2 SNEGSKA (reference sequence). Primers used in a second PCR of roughly 6 to 11 cycles were a sample-barcoded 5' primer and a J-beta primer mix. TCRdb reprocessed the 5' RACE reads with MiXCR, giving one entry per CDR3 protein. Of over 1,200,000 distinct CDR3 sequences in the sample, 59% were seen once. Sequenced material: blood. The chain employs TRBV20-1 and TRBJ1-1; weak D call: TRBD1 (5 bases). The source is a man younger than 30 in good health. CDR3 loop: CSAVGGVGDTEAFF. DNA for the CDR3: TGCAGTGCTGTCGGAGGGGTAGGGGACACTGAAGCTTTCTTT.